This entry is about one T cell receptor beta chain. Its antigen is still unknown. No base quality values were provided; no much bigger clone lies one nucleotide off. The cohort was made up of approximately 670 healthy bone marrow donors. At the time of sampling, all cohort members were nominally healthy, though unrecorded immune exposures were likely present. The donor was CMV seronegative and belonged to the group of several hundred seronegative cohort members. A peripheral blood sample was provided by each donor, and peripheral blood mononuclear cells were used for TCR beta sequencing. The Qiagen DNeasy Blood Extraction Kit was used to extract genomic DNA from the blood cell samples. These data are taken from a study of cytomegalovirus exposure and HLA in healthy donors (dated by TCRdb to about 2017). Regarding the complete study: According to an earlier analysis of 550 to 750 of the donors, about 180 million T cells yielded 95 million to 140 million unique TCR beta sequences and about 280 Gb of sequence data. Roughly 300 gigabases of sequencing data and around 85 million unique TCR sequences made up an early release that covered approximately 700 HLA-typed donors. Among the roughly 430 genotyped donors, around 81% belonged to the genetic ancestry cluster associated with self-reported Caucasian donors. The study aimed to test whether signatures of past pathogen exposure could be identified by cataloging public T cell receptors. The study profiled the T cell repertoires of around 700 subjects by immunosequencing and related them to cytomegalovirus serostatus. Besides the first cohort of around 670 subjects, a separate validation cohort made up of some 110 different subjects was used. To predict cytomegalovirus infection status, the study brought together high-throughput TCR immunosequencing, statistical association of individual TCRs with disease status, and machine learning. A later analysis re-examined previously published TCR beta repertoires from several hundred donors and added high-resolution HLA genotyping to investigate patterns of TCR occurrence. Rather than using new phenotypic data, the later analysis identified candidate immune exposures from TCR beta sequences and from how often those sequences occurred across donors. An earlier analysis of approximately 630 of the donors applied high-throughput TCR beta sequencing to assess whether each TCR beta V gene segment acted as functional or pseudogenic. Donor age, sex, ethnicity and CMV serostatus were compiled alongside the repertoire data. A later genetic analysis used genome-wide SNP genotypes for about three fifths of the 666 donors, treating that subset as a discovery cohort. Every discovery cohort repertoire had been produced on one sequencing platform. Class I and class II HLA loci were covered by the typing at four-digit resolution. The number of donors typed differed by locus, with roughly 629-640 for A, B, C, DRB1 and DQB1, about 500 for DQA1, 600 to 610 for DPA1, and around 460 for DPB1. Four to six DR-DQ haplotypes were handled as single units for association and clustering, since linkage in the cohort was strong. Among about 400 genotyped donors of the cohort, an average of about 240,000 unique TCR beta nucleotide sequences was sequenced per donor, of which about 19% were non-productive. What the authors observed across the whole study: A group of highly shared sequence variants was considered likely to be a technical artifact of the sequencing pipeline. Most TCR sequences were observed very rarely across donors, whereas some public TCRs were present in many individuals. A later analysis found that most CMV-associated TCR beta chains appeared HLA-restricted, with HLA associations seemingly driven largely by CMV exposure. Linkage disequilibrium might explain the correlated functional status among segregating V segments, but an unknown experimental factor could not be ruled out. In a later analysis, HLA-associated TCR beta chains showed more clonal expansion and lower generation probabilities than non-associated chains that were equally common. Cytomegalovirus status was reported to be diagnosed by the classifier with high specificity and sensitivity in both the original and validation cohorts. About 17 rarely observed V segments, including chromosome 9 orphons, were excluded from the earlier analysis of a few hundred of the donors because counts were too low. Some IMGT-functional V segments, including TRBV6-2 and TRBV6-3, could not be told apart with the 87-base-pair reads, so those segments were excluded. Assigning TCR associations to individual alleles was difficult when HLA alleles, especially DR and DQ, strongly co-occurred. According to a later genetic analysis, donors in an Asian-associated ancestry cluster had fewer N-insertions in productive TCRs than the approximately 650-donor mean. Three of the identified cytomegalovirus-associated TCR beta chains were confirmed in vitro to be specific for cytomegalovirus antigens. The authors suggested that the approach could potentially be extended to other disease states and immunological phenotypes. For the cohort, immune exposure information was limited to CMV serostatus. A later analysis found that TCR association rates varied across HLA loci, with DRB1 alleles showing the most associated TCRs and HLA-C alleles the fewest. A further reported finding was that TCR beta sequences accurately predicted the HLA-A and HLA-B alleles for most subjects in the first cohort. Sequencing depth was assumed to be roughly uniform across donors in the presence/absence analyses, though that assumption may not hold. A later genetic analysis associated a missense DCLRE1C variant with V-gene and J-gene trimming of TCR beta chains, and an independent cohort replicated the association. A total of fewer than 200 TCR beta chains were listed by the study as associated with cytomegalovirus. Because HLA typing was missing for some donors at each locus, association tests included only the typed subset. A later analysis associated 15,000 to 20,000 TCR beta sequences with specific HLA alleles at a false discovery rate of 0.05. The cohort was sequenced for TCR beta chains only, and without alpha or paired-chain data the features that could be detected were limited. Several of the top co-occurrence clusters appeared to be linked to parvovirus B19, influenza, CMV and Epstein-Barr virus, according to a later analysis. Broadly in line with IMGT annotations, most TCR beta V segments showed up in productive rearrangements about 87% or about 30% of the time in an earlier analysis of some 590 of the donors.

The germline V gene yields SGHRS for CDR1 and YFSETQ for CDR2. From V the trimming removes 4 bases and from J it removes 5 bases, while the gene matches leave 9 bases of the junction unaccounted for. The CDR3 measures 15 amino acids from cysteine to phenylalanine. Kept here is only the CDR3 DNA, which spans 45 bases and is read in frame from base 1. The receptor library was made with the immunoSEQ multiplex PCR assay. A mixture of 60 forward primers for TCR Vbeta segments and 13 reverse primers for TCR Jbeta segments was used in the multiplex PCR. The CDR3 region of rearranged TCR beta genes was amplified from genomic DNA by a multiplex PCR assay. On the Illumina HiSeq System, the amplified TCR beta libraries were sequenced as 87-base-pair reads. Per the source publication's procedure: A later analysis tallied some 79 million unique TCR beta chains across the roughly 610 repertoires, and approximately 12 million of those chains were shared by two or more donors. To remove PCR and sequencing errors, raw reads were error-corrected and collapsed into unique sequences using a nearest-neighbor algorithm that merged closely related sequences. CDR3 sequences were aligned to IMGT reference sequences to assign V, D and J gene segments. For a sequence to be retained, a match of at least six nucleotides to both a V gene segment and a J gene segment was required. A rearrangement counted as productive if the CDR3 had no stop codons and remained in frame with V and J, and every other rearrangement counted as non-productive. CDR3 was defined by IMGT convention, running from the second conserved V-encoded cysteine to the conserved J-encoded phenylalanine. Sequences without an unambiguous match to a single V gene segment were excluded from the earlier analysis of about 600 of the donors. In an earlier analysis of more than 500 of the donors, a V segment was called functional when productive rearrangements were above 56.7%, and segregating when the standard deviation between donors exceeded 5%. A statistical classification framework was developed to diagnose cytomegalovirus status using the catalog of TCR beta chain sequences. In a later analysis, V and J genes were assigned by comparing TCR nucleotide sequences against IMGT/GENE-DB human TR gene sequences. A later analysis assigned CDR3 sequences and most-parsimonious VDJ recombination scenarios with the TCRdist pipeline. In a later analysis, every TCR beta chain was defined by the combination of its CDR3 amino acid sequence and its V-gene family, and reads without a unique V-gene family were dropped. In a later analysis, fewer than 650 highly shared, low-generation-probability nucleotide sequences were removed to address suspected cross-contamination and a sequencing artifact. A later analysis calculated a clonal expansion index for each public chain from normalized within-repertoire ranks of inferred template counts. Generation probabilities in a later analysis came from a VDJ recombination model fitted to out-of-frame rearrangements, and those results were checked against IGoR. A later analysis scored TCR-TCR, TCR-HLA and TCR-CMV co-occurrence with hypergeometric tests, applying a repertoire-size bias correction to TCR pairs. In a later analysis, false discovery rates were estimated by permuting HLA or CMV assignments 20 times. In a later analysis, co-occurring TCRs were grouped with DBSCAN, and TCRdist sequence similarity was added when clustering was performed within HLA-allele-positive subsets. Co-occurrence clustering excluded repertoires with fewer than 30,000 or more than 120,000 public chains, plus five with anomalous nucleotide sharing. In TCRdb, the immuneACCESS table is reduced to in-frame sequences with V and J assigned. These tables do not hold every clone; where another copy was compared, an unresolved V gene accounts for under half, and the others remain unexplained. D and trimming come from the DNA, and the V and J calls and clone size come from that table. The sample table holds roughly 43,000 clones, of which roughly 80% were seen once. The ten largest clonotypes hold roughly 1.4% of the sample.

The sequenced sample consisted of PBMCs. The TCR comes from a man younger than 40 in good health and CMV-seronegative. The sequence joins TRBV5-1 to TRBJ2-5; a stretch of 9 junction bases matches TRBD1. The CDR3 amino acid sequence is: CASSHRDRDSETQYF. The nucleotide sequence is TGCGCCAGCAGCCACCGGGACAGGGATTCGGAGACCCAGTACTTC. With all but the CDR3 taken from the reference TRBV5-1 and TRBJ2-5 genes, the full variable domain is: KAGVTQTPRYLIKTRGQQVTLSCSPISGHRSVSWYQQTPGQGLQFLFEYFSETQRNKGNFPGRFSGRQFSNSRSEMNVSTLELGDSALYLCASSHRDRDSETQYFGPGTRLLVL.